Shown below are 2 T cell receptor beta chains from a single sample sequenced in a study of resident and recirculating memory T cells in vitiligo. The protocol was immunoSEQ multiplex PCR, while the TCRdb copy is restricted to in-frame clones and leaves out a portion. The repertoire consists of more than 65,000 clones, with about nine tenths occurring once and the leading ten covering just under 5%. Material: blood. These receptors came from a male donor with vitiligo.

The rearrangement joins TRBV29-1 to TRBJ1-1; the match to TRBD1 covers 8 bases. V gave up 6 bases and J gave up 4 bases; unmatched junction bases: 7. This CDR3 contains 13 residues. Germline V lookup: CDR1 SQVTM, CDR2 ANQGSEA. Here the CDR3 DNA reads TGCAGCGTCGCCCAGGGGGCGGGCACTGAAGCTTTCTTT. Translating gives CSVAQGAGTEAFF.

This chain connects TRBV6-5 to TRBJ2-7; D is possibly TRBD2 (5 bases). V lost 3 bases and J lost 1, with 16 bases in between. Germline CDR1 and CDR2: MNHEY and SVGAGI. CDR3 length: 16 residues. The CDR3 sequence is CASSYEGLGPSYEQYF. CDR3 nucleotides: TGTGCCAGCAGTTATGAAGGACTGGGCCCTTCCTACGAGCAGTACTTC.